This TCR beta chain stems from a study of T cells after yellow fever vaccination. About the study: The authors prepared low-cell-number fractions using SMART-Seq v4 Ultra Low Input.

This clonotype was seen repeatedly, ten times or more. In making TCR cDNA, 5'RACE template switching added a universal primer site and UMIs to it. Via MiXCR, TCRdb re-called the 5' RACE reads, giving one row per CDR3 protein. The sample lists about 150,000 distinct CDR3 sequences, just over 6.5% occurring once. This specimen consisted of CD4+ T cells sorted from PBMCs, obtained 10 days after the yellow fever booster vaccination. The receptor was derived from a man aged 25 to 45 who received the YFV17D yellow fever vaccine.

The CDR3 region is CASRSSGMTYEQYF. The CDR3 nucleotides read TGTGCCAGCAGATCTAGCGGGATGACCTACGAGCAGTACTTC. The chain links TRBV6-5 to TRBJ2-7; 9 nucleotides align to TRBD2. Germline V lookup: CDR1 MNHEY, CDR2 SVGAGI. The CDR3 is 14 amino acids. The junction had 5 bases not matched to a gene; V was cut back by 6 bases and J by 2 bases.